This T cell receptor beta chain is from a study of control samples from healthy donors and cancer patients. CDR3 length: 12 residues. Trimming stripped 0 bases from V and 5 bases from J, with 4 bases between. The germline V gene has CDR1 SGHAT and CDR2 FQNNGV. Sequenced by immunoSEQ multiplex PCR; TCRdb stores in-frame clones only, minus some. The sample has roughly 94,000 clones, roughly 80% seen once. Sequenced material: PBMCs. This receptor was obtained from a man between 70 and 80 years old with lung cancer. The chain is built from TRBV11-2 and TRBJ2-5; the D is unclear. In DNA, the CDR3 is TGTGCCAGCAGCTTAGATCGGGAGACCCAGTACTTC. This codes for CASSLDRETQYF.